This TCR beta chain appears in the sequencing data of a study of T cell responses to AZD1222 COVID-19 vaccine. Whole-study findings and limits: Two AZD1222 administrations were followed by greater Spike-specific TCR breadth and depth. Repertoire sampling was restricted to post-peak T cell response timepoints. Spike-wide vaccine-associated CD4 TCRs dominated at 160-218 and 743-854. Reportedly, nearly half of unique spike TCRs recognized epitopes outside B.1.351/B.1.1.7 mutations.

This CDR3 is 19 amino acids long. J was trimmed by 0 bases and V by 2 bases; bases with no gene match: 11. Per germline, CDR1 SGHNT and CDR2 YYREEE (reference sequence). Assay used: immunoSEQ multiplex PCR; TCRdb lists only in-frame clones, some missing. This table holds 150,000 or so clones, about 90% found once. About this clone itself: The antigen remains unidentified.

The V call is TRBV5-4, the J call TRBJ2-3, with TRBD2 matching 11 bases. The specimen was peripheral blood, collected 28 days after the second AZD1222 dose. The clonotype originates from an adult who received the AZD1222 COVID-19 vaccine. CDR3 sequence (DNA): TGTGCCAGCAGCTTACGCCCGGGACTAGCGGCCTCTAGCACAGATACGCAGTATTTT. This sequence encodes CASSLRPGLAASSTDTQYF.